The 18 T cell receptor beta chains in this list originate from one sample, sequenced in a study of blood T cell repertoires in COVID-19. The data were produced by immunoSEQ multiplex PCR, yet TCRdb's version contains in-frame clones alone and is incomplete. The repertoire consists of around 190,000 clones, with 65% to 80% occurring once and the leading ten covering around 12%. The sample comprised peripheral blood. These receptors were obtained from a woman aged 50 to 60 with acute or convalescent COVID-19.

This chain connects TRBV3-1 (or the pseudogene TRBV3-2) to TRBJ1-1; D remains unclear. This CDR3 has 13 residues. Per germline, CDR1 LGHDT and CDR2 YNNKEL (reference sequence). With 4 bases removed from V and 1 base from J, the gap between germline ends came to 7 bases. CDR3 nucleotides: TGTGCCAGCAGCCTGGCAGGGAACACTGAAGCTTTCTTT. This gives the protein CASSLAGNTEAFF.

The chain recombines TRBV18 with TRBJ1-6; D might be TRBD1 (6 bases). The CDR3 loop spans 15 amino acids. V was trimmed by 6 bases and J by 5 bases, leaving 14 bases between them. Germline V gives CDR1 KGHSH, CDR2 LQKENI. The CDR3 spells CASSPRDKNNSPLHF. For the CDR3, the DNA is TGTGCCAGCTCTCCCCGGGACAAAAATAATTCACCCCTCCACTTT. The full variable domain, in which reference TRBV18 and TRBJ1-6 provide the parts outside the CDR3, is NAGVMQNPRHLVRRRGQEARLRCSPMKGHSHVYWYRQLPEEGLKFMVYLQKENIIDESGMPKERFSAEFPKEGPSILRIQQVVRGDSAAYFCASSPRDKNNSPLHFGNGTRLTVT.

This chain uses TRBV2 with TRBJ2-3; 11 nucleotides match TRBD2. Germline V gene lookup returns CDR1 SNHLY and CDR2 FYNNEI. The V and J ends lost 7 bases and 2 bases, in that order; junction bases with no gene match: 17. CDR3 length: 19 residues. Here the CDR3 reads CASIKEGLAARTSTDTQYF. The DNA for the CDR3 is TGTGCCAGCATCAAGGAGGGACTAGCGGCACGCACTTCCACAGATACGCAGTATTTT.

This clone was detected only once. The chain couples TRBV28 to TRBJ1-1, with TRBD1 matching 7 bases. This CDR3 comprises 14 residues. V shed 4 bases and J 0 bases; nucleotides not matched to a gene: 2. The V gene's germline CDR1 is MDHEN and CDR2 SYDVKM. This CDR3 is CASSWTGLNTEAFF. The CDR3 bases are TGTGCCAGCAGTTGGACAGGCTTGAACACTGAAGCTTTCTTT.

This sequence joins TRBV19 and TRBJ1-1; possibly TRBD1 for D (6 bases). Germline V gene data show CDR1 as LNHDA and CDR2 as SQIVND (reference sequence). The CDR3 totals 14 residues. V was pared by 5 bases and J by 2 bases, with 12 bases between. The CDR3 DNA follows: TGTGCCAGTAGTGGAGAACAGGGTAACACTGAAGCTTTCTTT. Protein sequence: CASSGEQGNTEAFF.

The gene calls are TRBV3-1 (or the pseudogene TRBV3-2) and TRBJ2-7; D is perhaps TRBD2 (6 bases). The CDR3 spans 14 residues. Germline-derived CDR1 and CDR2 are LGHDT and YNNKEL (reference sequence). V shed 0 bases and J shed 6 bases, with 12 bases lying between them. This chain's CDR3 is CASSQDLLAREQYF. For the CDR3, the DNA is TGTGCCAGCAGCCAAGACCTACTAGCTCGCGAGCAGTACTTC.

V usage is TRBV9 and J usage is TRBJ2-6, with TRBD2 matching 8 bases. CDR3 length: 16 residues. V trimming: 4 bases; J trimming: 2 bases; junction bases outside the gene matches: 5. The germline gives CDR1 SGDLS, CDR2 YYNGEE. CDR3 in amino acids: CASSSRAGAGANVLTF. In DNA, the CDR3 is TGTGCCAGCAGCTCCAGAGCGGGAGCTGGGGCCAACGTCCTGACTTTC.

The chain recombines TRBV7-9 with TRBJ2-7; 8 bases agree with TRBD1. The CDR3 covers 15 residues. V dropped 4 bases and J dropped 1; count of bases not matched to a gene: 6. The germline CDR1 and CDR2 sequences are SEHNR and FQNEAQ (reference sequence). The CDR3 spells CASSSRTGKSYEQYF. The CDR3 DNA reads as TGTGCCAGCAGCTCTAGGACAGGGAAGTCCTACGAGCAGTACTTC.

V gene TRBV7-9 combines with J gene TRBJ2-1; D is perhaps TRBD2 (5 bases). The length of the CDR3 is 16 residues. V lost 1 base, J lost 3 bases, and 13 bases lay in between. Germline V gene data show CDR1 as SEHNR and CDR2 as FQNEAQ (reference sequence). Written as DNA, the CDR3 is TGTGCCAGCAGCTTAGGGGCGGGCAGTGGCTACAATGAGCAGTTCTTC. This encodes CASSLGAGSGYNEQFF.

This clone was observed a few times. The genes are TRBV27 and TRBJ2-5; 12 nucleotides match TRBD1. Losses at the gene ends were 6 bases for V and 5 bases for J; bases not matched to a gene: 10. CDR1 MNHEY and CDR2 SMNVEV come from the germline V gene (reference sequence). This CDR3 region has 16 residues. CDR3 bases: TGTGCCAGCAGGCCCTCCGGGACAGGGGGCCGGGAGACCCAGTACTTC. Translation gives CASRPSGTGGRETQYF.

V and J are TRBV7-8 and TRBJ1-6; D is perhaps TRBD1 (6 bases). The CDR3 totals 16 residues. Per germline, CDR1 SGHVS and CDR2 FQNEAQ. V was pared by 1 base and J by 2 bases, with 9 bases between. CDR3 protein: CASSLGGHTYNSPLHF. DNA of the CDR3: TGTGCCAGCAGCTTAGGGGGACATACCTATAATTCACCCCTCCACTTT.

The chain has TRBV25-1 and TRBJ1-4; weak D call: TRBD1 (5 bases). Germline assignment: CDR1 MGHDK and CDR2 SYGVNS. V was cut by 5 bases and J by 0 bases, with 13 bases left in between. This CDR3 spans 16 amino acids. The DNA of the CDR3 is TGTGCCAGCAGTACCCTGGGGGGGGCAACTAATGAAAAACTGTTTTTT. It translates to CASSTLGGATNEKLFF.

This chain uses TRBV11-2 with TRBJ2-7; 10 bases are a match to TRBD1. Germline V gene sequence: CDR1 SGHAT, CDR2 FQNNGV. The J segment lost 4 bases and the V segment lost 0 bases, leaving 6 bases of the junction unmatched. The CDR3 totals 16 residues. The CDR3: CASSLEGRQGAYEQYF. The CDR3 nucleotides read TGTGCCAGCAGCTTAGAAGGGAGACAGGGGGCGTACGAGCAGTACTTC.

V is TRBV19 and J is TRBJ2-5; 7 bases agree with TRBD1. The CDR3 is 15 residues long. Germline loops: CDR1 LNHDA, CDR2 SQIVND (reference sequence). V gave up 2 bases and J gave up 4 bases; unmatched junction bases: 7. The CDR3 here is CASSIRQGVRETQYF. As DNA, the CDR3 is TGTGCCAGTAGTATAAGACAGGGCGTGAGAGAGACCCAGTACTTC.

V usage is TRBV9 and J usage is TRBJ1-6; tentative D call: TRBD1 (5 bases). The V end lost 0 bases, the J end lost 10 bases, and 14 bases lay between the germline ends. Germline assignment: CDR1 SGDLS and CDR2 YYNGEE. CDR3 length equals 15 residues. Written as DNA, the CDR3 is TGTGCCAGCAGCGTAGGGTCCGGGGGTGAGTCACCCCTCCACTTT. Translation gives CASSVGSGGESPLHF.

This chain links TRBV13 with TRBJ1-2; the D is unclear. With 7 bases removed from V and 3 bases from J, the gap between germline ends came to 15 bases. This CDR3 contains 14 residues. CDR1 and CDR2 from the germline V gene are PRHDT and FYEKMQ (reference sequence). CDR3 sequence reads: CASTVTQGDYGYTF. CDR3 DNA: TGTGCCAGCACAGTCACTCAAGGAGACTATGGCTACACCTTC.

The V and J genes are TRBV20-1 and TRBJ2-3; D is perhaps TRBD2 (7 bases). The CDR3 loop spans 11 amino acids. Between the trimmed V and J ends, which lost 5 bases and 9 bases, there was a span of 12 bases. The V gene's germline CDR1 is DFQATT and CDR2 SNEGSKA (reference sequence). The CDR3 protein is CSASGGLTQYF. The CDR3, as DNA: TGCAGTGCTTCGGGGGGCCTAACGCAGTATTTT.

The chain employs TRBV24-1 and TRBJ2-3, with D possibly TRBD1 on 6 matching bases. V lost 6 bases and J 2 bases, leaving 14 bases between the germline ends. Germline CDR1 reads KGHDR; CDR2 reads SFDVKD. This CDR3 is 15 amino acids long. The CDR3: CATSSKGVLTDTQYF. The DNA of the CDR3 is TGTGCCACCAGTTCCAAGGGGGTCCTCACAGATACGCAGTATTTT.